The TCR beta chain described here comes from a study of early T cells in non-severe SARS-CoV-2 infection. The overall study: The chains were unpaired, and the sequenced material was bulk RNA from unsorted whole blood.

Regarding this clonotype: The target antigen is unknown.

The V and J ends lost 1 base and 3 bases respectively, with 4 bases between them. CDR3 length: 13 residues. Germline values: CDR1 SGHTA, CDR2 FQGNSA. Separate cDNA molecules each had unique molecular identifiers attached to them. TCRdb reprocessed the 5' RACE reads with MiXCR, giving one entry per CDR3 protein. Altogether more than 70,000 distinct CDR3 sequences are present, roughly an eighth being singletons, with the ten largest covering approximately 7%. Whole-study results and caveats: Anti-spike CD8 responses were favored by VDJdb matching, which missed private and CD4 specificities.

This sequence was found in an adult who was a healthcare worker with PCR-confirmed SARS-CoV-2 infection or an uninfected control (not recorded which). The V gene is TRBV7-2, the J gene TRBJ1-5; D not certain. The sequenced material came from whole blood. CDR3 loop: CASSLVPNQPQHF. Here the CDR3 DNA reads TGTGCCAGCAGCTTAGTCCCCAATCAGCCCCAGCATTTT.